This T cell receptor beta chain was sequenced during a study of Ad26.COV2.S vaccination and SARS-CoV-2 variants. Study overall: In the COV1001 trial, the donor was in the Ad26.COV2.S arm. Donor got 5x10^10 or 1x10^11 viral particles of Ad26.COV2.S. Study-level points and caveats: Breadth and depth estimates from TCRs may understate total T cell responses. Breadth, reportedly substantial, characterized the spike-specific CD8+ and CD4+ T cell responses after vaccination.

The treatment was: 15 to 20 received Ad26.COV2.S at low or high dose, single or two shots; 5 received placebo; per-sample allocation not given. The investigators took samples on day 63 after the first vaccine or placebo injection. Concerning this clone itself: No antigen is known for it.

The data were produced by immunoSEQ multiplex PCR, yet TCRdb's version contains in-frame clones alone and is incomplete. The sample has hundreds of thousands of clones; about 90% are singletons. The V gene's germline CDR1 is LNHDA and CDR2 SQIVND (reference sequence). The CDR3 length is 15 residues. V trimming: 5 bases; J trimming: 0 bases; junction bases outside the gene matches: 4. This TCR was sampled from a person aged 18-65 years who received the Ad26.COV2.S COVID-19 vaccine or a placebo. The J gene is TRBJ2-3, the V gene TRBV19; 8 bases fit TRBD2. The sequences come from peripheral blood, collected in a trial of Ad26.COV2.S vaccine versus placebo. The DNA of the CDR3 is TGTGCCAGTAGTGTCGGGGGGGTGAGCACAGATACGCAGTATTTT. Its protein product is CASSVGGVSTDTQYF.